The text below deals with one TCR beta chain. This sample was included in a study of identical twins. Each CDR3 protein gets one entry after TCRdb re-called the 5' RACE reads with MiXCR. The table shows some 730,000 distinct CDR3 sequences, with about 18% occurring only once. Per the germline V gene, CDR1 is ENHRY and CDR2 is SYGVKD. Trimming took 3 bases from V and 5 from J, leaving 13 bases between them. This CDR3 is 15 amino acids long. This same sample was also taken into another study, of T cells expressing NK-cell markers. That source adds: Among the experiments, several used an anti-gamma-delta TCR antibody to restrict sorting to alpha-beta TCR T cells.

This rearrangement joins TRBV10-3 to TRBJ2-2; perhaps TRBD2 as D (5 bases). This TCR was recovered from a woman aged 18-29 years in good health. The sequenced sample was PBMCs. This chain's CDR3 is CAISEPGFRTGELFF. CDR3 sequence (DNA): TGTGCCATCAGTGAACCGGGGTTTAGAACCGGGGAGCTGTTTTTT.